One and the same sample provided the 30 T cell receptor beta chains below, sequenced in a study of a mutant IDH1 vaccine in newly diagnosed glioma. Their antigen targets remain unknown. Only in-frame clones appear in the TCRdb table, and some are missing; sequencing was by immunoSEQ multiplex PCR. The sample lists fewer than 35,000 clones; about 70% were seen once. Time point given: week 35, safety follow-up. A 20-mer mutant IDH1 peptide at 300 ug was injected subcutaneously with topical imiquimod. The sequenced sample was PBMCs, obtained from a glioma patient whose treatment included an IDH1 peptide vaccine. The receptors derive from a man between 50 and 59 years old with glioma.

The CDR3 sequence is CATGFRSLTDTQYF. CDR3 nucleotide sequence: TGTGCCACCGGGTTTCGATCCCTCACAGATACGCAGTATTTT. The rearrangement uses TRBV15 and TRBJ2-3; D is unclear. The CDR3 has 14 amino acids. Trimming left V 8 bases short and J 2 bases short, with 14 bases between. Per germline, CDR1 LNHNV and CDR2 YYDKDF (reference sequence).

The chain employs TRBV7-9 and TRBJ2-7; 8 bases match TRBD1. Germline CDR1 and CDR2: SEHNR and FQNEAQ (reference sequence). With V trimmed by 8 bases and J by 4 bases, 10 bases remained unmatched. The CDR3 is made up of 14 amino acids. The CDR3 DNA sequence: TGTGCCAGCTTAGAGGAGGACAGGGAATACGAGCAGTACTTC. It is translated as CASLEEDREYEQYF.

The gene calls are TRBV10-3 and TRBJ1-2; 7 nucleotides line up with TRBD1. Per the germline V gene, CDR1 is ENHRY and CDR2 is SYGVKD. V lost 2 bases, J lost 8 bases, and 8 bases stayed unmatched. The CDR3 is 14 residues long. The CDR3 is CAISERQGVGGYTF. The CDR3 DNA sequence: TGTGCCATCAGTGAGCGACAGGGCGTCGGCGGCTACACCTTC.

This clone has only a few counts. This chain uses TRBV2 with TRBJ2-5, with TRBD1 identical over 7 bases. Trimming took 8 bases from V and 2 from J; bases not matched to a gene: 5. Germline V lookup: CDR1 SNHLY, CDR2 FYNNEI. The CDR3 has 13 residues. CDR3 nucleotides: TGTGCCAGCCTCGGGACAGCGCAAGAGACCCAGTACTTC. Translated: CASLGTAQETQYF.

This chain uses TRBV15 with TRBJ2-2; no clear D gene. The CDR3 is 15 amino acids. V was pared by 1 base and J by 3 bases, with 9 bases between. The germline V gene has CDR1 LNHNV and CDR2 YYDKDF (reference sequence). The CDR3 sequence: CATSRGAGDTGELFF. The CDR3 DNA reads TGTGCCACCAGCAGAGGGGCAGGCGACACCGGGGAGCTGTTTTTT.

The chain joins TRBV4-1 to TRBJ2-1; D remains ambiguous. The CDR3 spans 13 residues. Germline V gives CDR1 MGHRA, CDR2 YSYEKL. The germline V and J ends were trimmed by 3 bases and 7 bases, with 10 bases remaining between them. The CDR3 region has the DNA TGCGCCAGCAGCCAGATTGGCTTTAATGAGCAGTTCTTC. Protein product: CASSQIGFNEQFF.

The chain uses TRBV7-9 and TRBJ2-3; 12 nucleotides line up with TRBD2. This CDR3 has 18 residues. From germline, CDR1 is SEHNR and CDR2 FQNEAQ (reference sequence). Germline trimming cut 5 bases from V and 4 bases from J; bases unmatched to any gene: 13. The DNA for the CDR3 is TGTGCCAGCAGCCCGACTTTACCCGGACTAGCGGGGTCAGATACGCAGTATTTT. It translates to CASSPTLPGLAGSDTQYF.

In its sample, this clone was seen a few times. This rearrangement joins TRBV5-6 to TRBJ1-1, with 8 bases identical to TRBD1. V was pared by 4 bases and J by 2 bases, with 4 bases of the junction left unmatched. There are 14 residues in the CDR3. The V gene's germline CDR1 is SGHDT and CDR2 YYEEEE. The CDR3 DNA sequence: TGTGCCAGCAGCCCCGACAGGGGTAACACTGAAGCTTTCTTT. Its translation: CASSPDRGNTEAFF.

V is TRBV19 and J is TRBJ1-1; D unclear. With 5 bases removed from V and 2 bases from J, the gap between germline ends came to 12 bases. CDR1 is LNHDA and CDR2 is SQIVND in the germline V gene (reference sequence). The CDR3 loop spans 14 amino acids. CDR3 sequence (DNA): TGTGCCAGTAGTGGCCGGGCCTCTAACACTGAAGCTTTCTTT. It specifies CASSGRASNTEAFF.

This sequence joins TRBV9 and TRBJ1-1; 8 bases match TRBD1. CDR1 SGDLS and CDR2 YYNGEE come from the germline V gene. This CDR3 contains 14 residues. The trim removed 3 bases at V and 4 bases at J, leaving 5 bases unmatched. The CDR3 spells CASSEGQVSTEAFF. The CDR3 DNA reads TGTGCCAGCAGCGAGGGACAGGTGAGCACTGAAGCTTTCTTT.

The CDR3: CASSGYRGTNQPQHF. CDR3 DNA sequence: TGTGCCAGCAGCGGATACAGGGGGACCAATCAGCCCCAGCATTTT. The chain uses TRBV4-2 and TRBJ1-5; 8 bases agree with TRBD1. Trimming took 5 bases from V and 3 from J; bases not matched to a gene: 6. Germline loops: CDR1 LGHNA, CDR2 YNFKEQ. The CDR3 sequence is 15 residues long.

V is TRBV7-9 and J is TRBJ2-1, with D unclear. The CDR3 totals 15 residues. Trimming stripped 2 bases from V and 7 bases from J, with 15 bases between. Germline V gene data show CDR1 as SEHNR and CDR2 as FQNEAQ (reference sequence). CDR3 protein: CASSLSQDAWNEQFF. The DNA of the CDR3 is TGTGCCAGCAGCTTATCCCAGGATGCTTGGAATGAGCAGTTCTTC.

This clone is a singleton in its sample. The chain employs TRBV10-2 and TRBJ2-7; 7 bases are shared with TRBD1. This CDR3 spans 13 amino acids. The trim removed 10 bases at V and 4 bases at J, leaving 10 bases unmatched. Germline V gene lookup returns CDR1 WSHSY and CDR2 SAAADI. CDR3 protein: CATSDRTTYEQYF. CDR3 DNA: TGCGCCACCTCGGACAGGACCACGTACGAGCAGTACTTC.

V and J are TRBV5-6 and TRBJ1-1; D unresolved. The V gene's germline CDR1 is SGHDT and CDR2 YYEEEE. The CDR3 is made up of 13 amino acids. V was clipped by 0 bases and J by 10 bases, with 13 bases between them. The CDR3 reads CASSLEIERLAFF. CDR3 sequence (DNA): TGTGCCAGCAGCTTGGAAATAGAGAGATTAGCTTTCTTT.

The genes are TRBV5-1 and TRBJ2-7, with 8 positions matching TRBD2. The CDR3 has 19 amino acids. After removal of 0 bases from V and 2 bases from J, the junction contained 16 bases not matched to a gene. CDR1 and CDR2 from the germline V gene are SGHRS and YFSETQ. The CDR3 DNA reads TGCGCCAGCAGCTTGGGAGAGGGTACCGGGGGGGTCGCCCCCTACGAGCAGTACTTC. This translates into CASSLGEGTGGVAPYEQYF.

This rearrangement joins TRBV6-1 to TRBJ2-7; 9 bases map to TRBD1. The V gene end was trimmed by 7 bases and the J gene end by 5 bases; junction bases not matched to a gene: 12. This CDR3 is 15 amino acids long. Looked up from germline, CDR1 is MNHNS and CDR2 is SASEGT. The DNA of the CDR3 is TGTGCCAGCACCCGATCGGGGACAGGGTACGACGAGCAGTACTTC. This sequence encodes CASTRSGTGYDEQYF.

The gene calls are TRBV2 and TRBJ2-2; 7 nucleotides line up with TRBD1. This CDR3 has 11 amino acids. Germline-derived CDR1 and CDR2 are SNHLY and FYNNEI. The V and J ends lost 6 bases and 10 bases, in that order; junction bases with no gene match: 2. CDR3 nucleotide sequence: TGTGCCAGCAGCCAGGGGGTGGAGCTGTTTTTT. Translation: CASSQGVELFF.

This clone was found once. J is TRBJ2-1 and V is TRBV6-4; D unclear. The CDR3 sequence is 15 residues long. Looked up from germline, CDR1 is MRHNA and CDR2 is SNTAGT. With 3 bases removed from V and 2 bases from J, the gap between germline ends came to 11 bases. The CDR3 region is CASSDTDSTYNEQFF. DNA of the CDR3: TGTGCCAGCAGTGATACAGACTCGACCTACAATGAGCAGTTCTTC.

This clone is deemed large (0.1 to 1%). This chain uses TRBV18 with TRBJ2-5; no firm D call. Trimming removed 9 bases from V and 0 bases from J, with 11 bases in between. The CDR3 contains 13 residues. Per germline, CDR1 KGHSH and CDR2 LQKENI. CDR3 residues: CASEMRYQETQYF. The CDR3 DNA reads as TGTGCCAGTGAGATGAGGTACCAAGAGACCCAGTACTTC.

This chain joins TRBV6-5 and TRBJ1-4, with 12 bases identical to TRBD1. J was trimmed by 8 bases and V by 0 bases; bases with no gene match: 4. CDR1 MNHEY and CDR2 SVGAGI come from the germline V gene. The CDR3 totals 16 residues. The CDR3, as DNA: TGTGCCAGCAGTTACTCGAAAGGGACAGGGGGCGAAAAACTGTTTTTT. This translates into CASSYSKGTGGEKLFF.

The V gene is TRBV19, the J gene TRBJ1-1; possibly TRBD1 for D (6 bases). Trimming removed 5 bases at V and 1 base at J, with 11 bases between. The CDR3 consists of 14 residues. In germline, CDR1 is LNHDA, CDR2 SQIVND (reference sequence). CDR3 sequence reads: CASSPSTGNTEAFF. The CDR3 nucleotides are TGTGCCAGTAGTCCCTCGACAGGGAACACTGAAGCTTTCTTT.

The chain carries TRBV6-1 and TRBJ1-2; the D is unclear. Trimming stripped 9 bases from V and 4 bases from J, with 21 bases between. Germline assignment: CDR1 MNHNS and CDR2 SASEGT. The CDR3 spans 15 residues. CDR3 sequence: CASSPVGSGGYGYTF. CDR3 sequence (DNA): TGTGCCAGTTCACCGGTAGGGTCAGGCGGCTATGGCTACACCTTC.

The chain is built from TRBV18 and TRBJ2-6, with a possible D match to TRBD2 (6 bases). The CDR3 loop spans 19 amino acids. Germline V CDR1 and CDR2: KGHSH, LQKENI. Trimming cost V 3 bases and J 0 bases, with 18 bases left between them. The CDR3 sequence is CASSPLHRGGGSGANVLTF. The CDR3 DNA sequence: TGTGCCAGCTCACCTCTGCATAGGGGAGGTGGCTCTGGGGCCAACGTCCTGACTTTC. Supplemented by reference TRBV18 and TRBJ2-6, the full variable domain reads NAGVMQNPRHLVRRRGQEARLRCSPMKGHSHVYWYRQLPEEGLKFMVYLQKENIIDESGMPKERFSAEFPKEGPSILRIQQVVRGDSAAYFCASSPLHRGGGSGANVLTFGAGSRLTVL.

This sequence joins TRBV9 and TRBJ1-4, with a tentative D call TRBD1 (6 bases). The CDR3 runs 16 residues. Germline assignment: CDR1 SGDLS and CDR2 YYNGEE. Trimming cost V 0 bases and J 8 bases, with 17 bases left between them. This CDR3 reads CASSVDGGGAGEKLFF. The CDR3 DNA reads TGTGCCAGCAGCGTAGACGGAGGGGGGGCTGGGGAAAAACTGTTTTTT. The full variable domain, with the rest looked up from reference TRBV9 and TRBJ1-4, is DSGVTQTPKHLITATGQRVTLRCSPRSGDLSVYWYQQSLDQGLQFLIQYYNGEERAKGNILERFSAQQFPDLHSELNLSSLELGDSALYFCASSVDGGGAGEKLFFGSGTQLSVL.

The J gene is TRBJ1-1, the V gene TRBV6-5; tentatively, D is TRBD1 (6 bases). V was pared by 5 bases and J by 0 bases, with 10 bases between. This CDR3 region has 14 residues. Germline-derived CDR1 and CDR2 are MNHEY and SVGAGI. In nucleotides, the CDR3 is TGTGCCAGCAGTCGGACAGTCATGAACACTGAAGCTTTCTTT. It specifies CASSRTVMNTEAFF.

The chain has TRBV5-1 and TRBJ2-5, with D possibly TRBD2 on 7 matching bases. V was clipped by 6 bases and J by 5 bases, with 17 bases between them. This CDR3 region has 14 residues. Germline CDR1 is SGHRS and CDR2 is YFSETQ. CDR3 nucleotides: TGCGCCAGCAACGGCGGGGGCAGCGTCGAGACCCAGTACTTC. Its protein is CASNGGGSVETQYF.

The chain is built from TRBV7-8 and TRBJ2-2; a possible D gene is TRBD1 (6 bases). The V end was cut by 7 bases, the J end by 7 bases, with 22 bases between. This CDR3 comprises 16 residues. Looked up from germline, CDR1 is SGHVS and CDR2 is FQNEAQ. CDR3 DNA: TGTGCCAGCACCCCCCCCGGACAGACAATAGGCGGGGAGCTGTTTTTT. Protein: CASTPPGQTIGGELFF.

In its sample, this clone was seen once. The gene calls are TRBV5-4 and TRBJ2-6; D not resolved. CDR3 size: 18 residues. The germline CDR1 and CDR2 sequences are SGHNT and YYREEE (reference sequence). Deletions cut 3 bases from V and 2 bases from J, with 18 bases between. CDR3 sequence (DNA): TGTGCCAGCAGCTCCGGGCGAGCCCAGTTTACTGGGGCCAACGTCCTGACTTTC. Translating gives CASSSGRAQFTGANVLTF.

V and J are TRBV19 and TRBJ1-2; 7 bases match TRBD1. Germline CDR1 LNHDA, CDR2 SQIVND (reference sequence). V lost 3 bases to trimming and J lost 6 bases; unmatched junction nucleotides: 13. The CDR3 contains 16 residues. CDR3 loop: CASSIAGGQGDDGYTF. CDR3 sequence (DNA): TGTGCCAGTAGTATCGCGGGGGGGCAGGGGGATGATGGCTACACCTTC.

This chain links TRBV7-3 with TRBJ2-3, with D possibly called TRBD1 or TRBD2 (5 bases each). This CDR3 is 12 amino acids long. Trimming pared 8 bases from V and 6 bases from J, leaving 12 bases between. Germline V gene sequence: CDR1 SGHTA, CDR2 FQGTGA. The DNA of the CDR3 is TGTGCCAGCGGGGGAGAACTGGATACGCAGTATTTT. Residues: CASGGELDTQYF.